This T cell receptor beta chain was sequenced for a study of beta chain features in type 1 diabetes. One heparinised blood draw, averaging about 0.11 L, came from each donor. Populations isolated by sorting all had purity greater than 95%. Every bit of the isolated RNA underwent reverse transcription, so sequencing read expressed TCRB transcripts. Sequencing was performed with immunoSEQ multiplex PCR; in TCRdb, only in-frame clones are kept and a portion is missing. The repertoire holds some 360,000 clones, with 8% to 10% as singletons. Concerning this clone: Its cognate antigen is unknown.

Study-level points and caveats: Within each of all four CD4+ subsets, Type 1 diabetes patients had TCRB CDR3s that were moderately but significantly shorter. Over-representation of high TCR-expressing cells was a possible consequence of cDNA sequencing.

Germline-derived CDR1 and CDR2 are SGHVS and FQNEAQ. The V and J ends lost 5 bases and 4 bases respectively, with 14 bases between them. CDR3 length: 14 residues. The sample taken for sequencing was central memory CD4+ T cells from blood. The chain combines TRBV7-8 with TRBJ1-2; D ambiguous. This receptor was obtained from a man in his thirties or forties with type 1 diabetes. This CDR3 is CASSPERVFYGYTF. The CDR3 DNA follows: TGTGCCAGCAGCCCAGAGAGGGTCTTCTATGGCTACACCTTC.